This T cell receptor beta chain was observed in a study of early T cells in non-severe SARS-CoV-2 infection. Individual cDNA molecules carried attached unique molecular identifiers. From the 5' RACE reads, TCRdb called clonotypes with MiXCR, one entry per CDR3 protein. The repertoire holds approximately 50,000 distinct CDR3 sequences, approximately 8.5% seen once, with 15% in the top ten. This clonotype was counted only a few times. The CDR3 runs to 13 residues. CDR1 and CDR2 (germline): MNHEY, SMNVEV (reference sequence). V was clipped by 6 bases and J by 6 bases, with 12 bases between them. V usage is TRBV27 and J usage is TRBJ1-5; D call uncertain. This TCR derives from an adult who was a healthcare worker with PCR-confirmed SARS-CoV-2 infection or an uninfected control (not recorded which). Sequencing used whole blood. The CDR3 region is CASSALGGQPQHF. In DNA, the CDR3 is TGTGCCAGCAGCGCCCTTGGAGGTCAGCCCCAGCATTTT.